This TCR beta chain was sequenced in a study of CD8+ T cells in alopecia areata. Treatment specified: oral pan-JAK inhibitor, 5-10 mg twice daily. cDNA prepared by RNA extraction and subsequent reverse transcription served as the template for sequencing. TCRdb's copy holds only in-frame clones and misses some; the assay was immunoSEQ multiplex PCR. The sample has 140,000 to 150,000 clones, about 59% seen once. Looked up from germline, CDR1 is SGHNT and CDR2 is YYREEE (reference sequence). CDR3 length: 14 residues. Between the trimmed V and J ends, which lost 1 base and 2 bases, there was a span of 10 bases. Study-level results: Lesional scalp exceeded normal scalp in clonality, especially in alopecia totalis/universalis. Association of baseline CD8+ expansion with response is uncertain owing to one nonresponder. Treatment with tofacitinib significantly lowered scalp clonality and reduced expanded CD8+ clones among the top 100.

This clone has only a few counts. Antigen: not known. This chain joins TRBV5-4 and TRBJ2-7; D might be TRBD1 or TRBD2, each matching 5 bases. This sample comprised CD8+ T cells sorted from blood, obtained at week 4, from a patient treated with tofacitinib. This sequence originates from a human donor with alopecia areata. CDR3 sequence (DNA): TGTGCCAGCAGCTTGCGGGACGGACCCTACGAGCAGTACTTC. Translated: CASSLRDGPYEQYF.